This TCR beta chain was sequenced in a study of blood T cell repertoires in COVID-19. Study details: The origin of the acute and convalescent COVID-19 samples was the United States, Italy and Spain. Sources were T cells, B-cell-depleted T cells, or PBMCs; the material itself was cDNA or gDNA.

This table comes from immunoSEQ multiplex PCR, and its TCRdb copy is limited to in-frame clones, with some not included. The sample has approximately 60,000 clones, around 87% seen once. Patients at the Seattle site were enrolled during active infection and followed longitudinally. The V gene's germline CDR1 is LGHDT and CDR2 YNNKEL (reference sequence). The V gene end was trimmed by 5 bases and the J gene end by 0 bases; junction bases not matched to a gene: 8. This CDR3 region has 17 residues. The gene calls are TRBV3-1 (or the pseudogene TRBV3-2) and TRBJ2-7; 12 nucleotides align to TRBD2. Sequencing input: peripheral blood. The TCR sequence derives from a woman over 75 with COVID-19, enrolled during active disease. The CDR3: CASSDGTSGPFSYEQYF. CDR3 sequence (DNA): TGTGCCAGCAGCGACGGGACTAGCGGGCCCTTCTCCTACGAGCAGTACTTC.